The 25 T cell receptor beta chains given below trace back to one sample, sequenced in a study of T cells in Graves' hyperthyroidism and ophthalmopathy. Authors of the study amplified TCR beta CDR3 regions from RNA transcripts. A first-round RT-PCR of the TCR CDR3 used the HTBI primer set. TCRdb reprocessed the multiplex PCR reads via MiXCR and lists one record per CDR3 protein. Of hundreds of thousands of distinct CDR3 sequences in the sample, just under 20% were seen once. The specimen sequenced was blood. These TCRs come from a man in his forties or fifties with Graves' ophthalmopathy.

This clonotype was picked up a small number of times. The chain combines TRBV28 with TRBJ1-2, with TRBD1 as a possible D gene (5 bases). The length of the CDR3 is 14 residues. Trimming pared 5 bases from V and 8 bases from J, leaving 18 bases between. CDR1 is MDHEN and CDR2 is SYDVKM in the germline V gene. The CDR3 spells CASSITGGAGGYTF. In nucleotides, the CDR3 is TGTGCCAGCAGTATCACAGGAGGCGCTGGCGGCTACACCTTC.

DNA of the CDR3: TGTGCCAGCAGCCAAGGCTACCTGGAGGGGCTCAACGAGCAGTACTTC. Translating it yields CASSQGYLEGLNEQYF. The chain carries TRBV4-2 and TRBJ2-7; possibly TRBD2 for D (6 bases). CDR3 length: 16 amino acids. Between the trimmed V and J ends, which lost 1 base and 5 bases, there was a span of 18 bases. Looked up from germline, CDR1 is LGHNA and CDR2 is YNFKEQ.

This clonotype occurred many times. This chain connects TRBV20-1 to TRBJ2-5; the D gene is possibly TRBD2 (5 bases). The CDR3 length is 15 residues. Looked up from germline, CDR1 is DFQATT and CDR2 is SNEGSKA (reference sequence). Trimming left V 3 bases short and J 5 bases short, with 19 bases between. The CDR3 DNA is TGCAGTGCTAGTTGGCCGGGCGGGTCGAAGGAGACCCAGTACTTC. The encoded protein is CSASWPGGSKETQYF.

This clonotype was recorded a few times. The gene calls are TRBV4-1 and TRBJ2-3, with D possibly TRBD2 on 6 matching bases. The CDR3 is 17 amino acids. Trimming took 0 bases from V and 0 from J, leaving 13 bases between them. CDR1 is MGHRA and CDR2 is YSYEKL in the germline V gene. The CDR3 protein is CASSQEGSSVSTDTQYF. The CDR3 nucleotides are TGCGCCAGCAGCCAAGAAGGGTCTAGCGTAAGCACAGATACGCAGTATTTT.

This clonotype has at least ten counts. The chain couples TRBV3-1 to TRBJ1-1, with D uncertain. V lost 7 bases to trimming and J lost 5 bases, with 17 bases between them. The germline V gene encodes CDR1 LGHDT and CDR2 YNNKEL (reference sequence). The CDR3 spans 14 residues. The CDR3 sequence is CASIEGRRWTEAFF. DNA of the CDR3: TGTGCCAGCATCGAAGGGAGAAGGTGGACTGAAGCTTTCTTT.

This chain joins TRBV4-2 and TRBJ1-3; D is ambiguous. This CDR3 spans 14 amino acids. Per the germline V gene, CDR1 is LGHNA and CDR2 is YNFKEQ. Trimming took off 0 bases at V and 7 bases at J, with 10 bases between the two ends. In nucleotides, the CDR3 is TGTGCCAGCAGCCAAGATTCAGTAGGGAACACCATATATTTT. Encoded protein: CASSQDSVGNTIYF.

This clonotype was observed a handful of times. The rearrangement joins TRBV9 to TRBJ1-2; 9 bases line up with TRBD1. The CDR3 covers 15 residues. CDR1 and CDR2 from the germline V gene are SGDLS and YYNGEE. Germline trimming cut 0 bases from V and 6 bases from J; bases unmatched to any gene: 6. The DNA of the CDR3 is TGTGCCAGCAGCGTAGCCGAGGGACAGGGAAATGGCTACACCTTC. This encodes CASSVAEGQGNGYTF.

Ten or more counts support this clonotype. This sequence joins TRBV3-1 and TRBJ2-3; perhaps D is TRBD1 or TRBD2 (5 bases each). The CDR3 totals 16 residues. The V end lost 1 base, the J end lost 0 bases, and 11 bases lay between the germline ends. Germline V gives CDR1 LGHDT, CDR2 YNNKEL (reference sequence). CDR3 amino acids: CASSQGGGQSTDTQYF. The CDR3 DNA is TGTGCCAGCAGCCAAGGGGGCGGGCAGAGCACAGATACGCAGTATTTT.

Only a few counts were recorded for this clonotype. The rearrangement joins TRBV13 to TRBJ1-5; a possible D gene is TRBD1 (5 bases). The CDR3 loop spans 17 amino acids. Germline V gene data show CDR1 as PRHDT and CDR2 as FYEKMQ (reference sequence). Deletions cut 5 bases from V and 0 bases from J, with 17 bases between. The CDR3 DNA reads TGTGCCAGCAGCCGCCGGGGGGGTGACCCTAGCAATCAGCCCCAGCATTTT. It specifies CASSRRGGDPSNQPQHF.

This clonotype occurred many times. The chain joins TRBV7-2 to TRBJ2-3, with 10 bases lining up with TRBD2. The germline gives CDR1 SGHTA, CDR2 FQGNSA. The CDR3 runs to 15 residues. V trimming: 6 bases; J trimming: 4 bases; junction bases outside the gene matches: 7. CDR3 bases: TGTGCCAGCAGGCCTAGCGGGAGTCTCGCAGATACGCAGTATTTT. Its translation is CASRPSGSLADTQYF.

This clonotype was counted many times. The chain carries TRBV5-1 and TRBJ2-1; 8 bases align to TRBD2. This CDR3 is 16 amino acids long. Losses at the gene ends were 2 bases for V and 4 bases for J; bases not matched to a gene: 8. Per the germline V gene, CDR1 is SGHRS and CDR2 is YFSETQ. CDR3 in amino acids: CASSLSGGSAYNEQFF. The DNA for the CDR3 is TGCGCCAGCAGCTTATCGGGAGGGTCCGCGTACAATGAGCAGTTCTTC.

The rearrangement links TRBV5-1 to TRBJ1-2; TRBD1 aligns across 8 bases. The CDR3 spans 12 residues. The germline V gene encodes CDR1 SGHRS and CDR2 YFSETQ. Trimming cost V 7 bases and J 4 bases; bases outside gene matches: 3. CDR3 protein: CASYGTGYGYTF. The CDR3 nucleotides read TGCGCCAGCTACGGGACAGGCTATGGCTACACCTTC.

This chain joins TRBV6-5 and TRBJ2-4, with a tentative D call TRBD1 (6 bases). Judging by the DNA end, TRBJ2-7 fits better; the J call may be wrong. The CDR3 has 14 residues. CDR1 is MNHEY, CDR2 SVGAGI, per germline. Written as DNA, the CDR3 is TGTGCCAGCAGTTTTTTTTCGGACAGCCGCGAGCAGTACTTC. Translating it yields CASSFFSDSREQYF.

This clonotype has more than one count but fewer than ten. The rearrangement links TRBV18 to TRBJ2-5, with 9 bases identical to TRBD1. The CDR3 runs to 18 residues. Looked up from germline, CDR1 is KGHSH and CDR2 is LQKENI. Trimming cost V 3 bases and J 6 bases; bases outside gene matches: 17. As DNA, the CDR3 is TGTGCCAGCTCACCTCCTTCGCTGGAGACAGGGGGGAGGAAGACCCAGTACTTC. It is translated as CASSPPSLETGGRKTQYF.

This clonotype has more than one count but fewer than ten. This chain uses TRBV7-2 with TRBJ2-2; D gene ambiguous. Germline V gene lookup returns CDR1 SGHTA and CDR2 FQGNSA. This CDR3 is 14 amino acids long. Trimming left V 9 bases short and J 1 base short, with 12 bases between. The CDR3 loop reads CASSHLRNTGELFF. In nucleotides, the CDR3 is TGTGCCAGTAGCCACCTGCGGAACACCGGGGAGCTGTTTTTT.

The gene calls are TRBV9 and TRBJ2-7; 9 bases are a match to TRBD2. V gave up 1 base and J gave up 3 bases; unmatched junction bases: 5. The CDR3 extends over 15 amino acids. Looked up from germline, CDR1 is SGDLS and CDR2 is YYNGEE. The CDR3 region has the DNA TGTGCCAGCAGCGTAAGTTCTAGCGGGAACTACGAGCAGTACTTC. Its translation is CASSVSSSGNYEQYF.

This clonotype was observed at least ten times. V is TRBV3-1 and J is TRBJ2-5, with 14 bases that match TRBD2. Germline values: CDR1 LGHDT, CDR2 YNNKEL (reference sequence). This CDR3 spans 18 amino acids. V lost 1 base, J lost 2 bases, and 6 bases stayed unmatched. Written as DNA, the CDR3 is TGTGCCAGCAGCCAAGGAGGGACTAGCGGGAGCGGGCAAGAGACCCAGTACTTC. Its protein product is CASSQGGTSGSGQETQYF.

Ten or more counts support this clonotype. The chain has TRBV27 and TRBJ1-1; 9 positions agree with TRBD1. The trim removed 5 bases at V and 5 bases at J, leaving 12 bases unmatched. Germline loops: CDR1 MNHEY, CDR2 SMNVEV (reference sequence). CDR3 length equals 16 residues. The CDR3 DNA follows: TGTGCCAGCAGTCACCCGGACAGGGGAGGGAGAACTGAAGCTTTCTTT. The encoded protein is CASSHPDRGGRTEAFF.

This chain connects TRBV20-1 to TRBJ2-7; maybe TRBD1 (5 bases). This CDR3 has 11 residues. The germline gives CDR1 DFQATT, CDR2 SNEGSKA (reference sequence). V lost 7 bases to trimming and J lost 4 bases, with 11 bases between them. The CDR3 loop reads CSVKGYYEQYF. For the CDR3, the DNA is TGCAGTGTTAAGGGGTATTACGAGCAGTACTTC.

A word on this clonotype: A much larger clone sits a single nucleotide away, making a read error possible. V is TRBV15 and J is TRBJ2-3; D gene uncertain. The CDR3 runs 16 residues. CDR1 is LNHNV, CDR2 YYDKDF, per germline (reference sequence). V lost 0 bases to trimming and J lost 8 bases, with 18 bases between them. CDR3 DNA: TGTGCCACCAGCAGAGATGAGCGCCTGAAGGCAGGTACGCAGTATTTT. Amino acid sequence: CATSRDERLKAGTQYF.

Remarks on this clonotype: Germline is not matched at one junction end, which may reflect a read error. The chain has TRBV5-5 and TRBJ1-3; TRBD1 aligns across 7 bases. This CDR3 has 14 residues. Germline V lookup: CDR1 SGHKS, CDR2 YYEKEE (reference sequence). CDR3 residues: CASQQGPSGNTIYF. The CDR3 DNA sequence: TGCGCCAGCCAACAGGGGCCCTCTGGAAACACCATATATTTT.

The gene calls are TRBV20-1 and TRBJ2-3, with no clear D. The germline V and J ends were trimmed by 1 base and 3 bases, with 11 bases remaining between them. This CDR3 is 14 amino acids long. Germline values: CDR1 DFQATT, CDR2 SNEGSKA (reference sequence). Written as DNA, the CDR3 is TGCAGTGCTAGAGCCTACCGTGGGACAGATACGCAGTATTTT. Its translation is CSARAYRGTDTQYF.

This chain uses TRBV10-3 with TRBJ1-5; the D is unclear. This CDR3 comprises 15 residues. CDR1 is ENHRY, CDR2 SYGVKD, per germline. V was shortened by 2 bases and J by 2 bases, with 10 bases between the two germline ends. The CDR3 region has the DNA TGTGCCATCAGTGAGGGGCGACACGGCAATCAGCCCCAGCATTTT. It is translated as CAISEGRHGNQPQHF.

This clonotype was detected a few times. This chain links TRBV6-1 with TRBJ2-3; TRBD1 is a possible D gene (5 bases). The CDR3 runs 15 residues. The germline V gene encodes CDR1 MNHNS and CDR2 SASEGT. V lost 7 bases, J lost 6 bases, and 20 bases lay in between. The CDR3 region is CASTRTLAFRDTQYF. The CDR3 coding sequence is TGTGCCAGCACCCGGACACTTGCCTTCAGGGATACGCAGTATTTT.

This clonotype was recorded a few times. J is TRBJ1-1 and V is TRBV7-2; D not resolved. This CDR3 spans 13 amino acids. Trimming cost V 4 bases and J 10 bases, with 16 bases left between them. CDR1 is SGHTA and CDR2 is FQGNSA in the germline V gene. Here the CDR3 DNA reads TGTGCCAGCAGCTCGGACCCTCTTCGGGCAGCTTTCTTT. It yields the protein CASSSDPLRAAFF. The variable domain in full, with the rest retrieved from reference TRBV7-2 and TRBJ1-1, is GAGVSQSPSNKVTEKGKDVELRCDPISGHTALYWYRQSLGQGLEFLIYFQGNSAPDKSGLPSDRFSAERTGGSVSTLTIQRTQQEDSAVYLCASSSDPLRAAFFGQGTRLTVV.